What follows describes a single T cell receptor (beta chain). Authors' processing steps: For nucleated cells, counts were estimated from reference gene primer amplification. Assay: immunoSEQ multiplex PCR; the TCRdb copy retains only in-frame clones and omits some. That table is the source of V, J and clone size, and D and trimming were worked out from the DNA. The table includes roughly 120,000 clones, roughly 83% detected once. The CDR3 sequence is 13 residues long. V lost 7 bases and J 2 bases, leaving 10 bases between the germline ends. Germline V gene data show CDR1 as LNHDA and CDR2 as SQIVND (reference sequence). This record belongs to a study of blood T cell repertoires in COVID-19. The wider study: The cDNA or gDNA used as material had been derived from T cells, B-cell-depleted T cells, or PBMCs.

V is TRBV19 and J is TRBJ2-3; D perhaps matches TRBD2 (5 bases). This clonotype originated in a man aged 25 to 40 with acute or convalescent COVID-19. Sequencing used peripheral blood. The CDR3 sequence is CASTSRYTDTQYF. DNA for the CDR3: TGTGCCAGTACTAGCAGGTACACAGATACGCAGTATTTT. Based on the CDR3 plus reference TRBV19 and TRBJ2-3, the full variable domain is DGGITQSPKYLFRKEGQNVTLSCEQNLNHDAMYWYRQDPGQGLRLIYYSQIVNDFQKGDIAEGYSVSREKKESFPLTVTSAQKNPTAFYLCASTSRYTDTQYFGPGTRLTVL.